This record looks at one T cell receptor beta chain sequence and its context. The specificity of this receptor is unknown. No per-base quality is available; no much larger clone lies one base away. These data come from a study of cytomegalovirus exposure and HLA in healthy donors (dated by TCRdb to about 2017). Turning to the overall study: A later analysis indicated that the 120 or so validation repertoires were generated on the platform also employed for the 650 to 850 repertoires of the first cohort. The aim of the study was to test whether cataloging public T cell receptors could identify signatures of past pathogen exposure. In addition to the first cohort of 500 to 850 subjects, a separate validation cohort of 100 to 150 different subjects was used. To predict cytomegalovirus infection status, the study brought together high-throughput TCR immunosequencing, statistical association of individual TCRs with disease status, and machine learning.

The donors were included in the validation cohort of approximately 120 subjects, a group kept apart from the roughly 700-subject first cohort. Library prep was done by the immunoSEQ multiplex PCR assay. The authors' analysis ran thus. A statistical classification framework was developed to diagnose cytomegalovirus status using the catalog of TCR beta chain sequences. TCRdb mirrors the immuneACCESS table, restricted to in-frame sequences. Some clones are absent from its copies; in checked studies, under half trace to an unresolved V gene, and the reason for the others is unknown. That table supplies the V and J calls and clone size; D and trimming were determined from the DNA. The sample includes over 120,000 clones, with approximately 86% observed a single time. Roughly 4.5% of the sample belongs to the ten largest clones. V is clipped by 5 bases and J by 11 bases, and the sequence between their germline boundaries is 21 bases long. The CDR1 and CDR2 encoded by the germline V gene are SGHAT and FQNNGV. The CDR3 measures 14 amino acids from cysteine to phenylalanine. Only CDR3 DNA remains: 42 bases, in frame from the first base.

The full study reports these points: The classifier was reported to diagnose cytomegalovirus status with high specificity and sensitivity in both the original and validation cohorts. All 110 or so repertoires were used to score co-occurrence in the validation cohort in a later analysis, because that analysis had no HLA typing for the cohort. Of the cluster scores, roughly 93% were above 0 in a later analysis, which found that TCRs clustered in the first cohort also tended to co-occur in the roughly 130 validation repertoires. Across donors, most TCR sequences were observed very rarely, whereas some public TCRs were present in many individuals. According to the authors, the approach could potentially be generalized to other disease states and immunological phenotypes. The study listed 164 TCR beta chains as associated with cytomegalovirus. In vitro tests confirmed that a few of the cytomegalovirus-associated TCR beta chains recognize cytomegalovirus antigens.

Sequencing was done on a sample of PBMCs. Here the chain combines TRBV11-2 and TRBJ1-1; TRBD1 is perhaps the D gene, given 5 matching bases. The receptor comes from a man between 18 and 35 years old in good health and CMV-seropositive. The CDR3 sequence is CASSPLTDNLGAFF. The nucleotide sequence is TGTGCCAGCAGCCCCCTGACAGATAACCTAGGGGCTTTCTTT.